These 7 T cell receptor beta chains were all obtained from the same sample, sequenced in a study of blood T cell repertoires in COVID-19. The protocol was immunoSEQ multiplex PCR, while the TCRdb copy is restricted to in-frame clones and leaves out a portion. The data hold about 99,000 clones, with approximately 89% observed a single time. Source material: peripheral blood. These receptors originate from a woman older than 75 in a cohort sampled during active COVID-19.

In DNA form, the CDR3 reads TGCGCCAGCAGTGAGCAACCCTTAGCGCCACAGTTCTTC. It yields the protein CASSEQPLAPQFF. The chain couples TRBV10-2 to TRBJ2-1; TRBD2 is a possible D gene (5 bases). V lost 2 bases to trimming and J lost 13 bases, with 15 bases between them. CDR3 length: 13 residues. Germline V gives CDR1 WSHSY, CDR2 SAAADI.

The gene calls are TRBV7-8 and TRBJ2-1; weak D call: TRBD2 (6 bases). Looked up from germline, CDR1 is SGHVS and CDR2 is FQNEAQ. This CDR3 is 17 amino acids long. V lost 6 bases, J lost 6 bases, and 24 bases lay in between. CDR3 in amino acids: CASRPTRDLSRANEQFF. CDR3 DNA sequence: TGTGCCAGCAGACCAACCCGGGACTTAAGTAGGGCCAATGAGCAGTTCTTC. Using reference TRBV7-8 and TRBJ2-1 for the parts outside the CDR3, the full variable domain is GAGVSQSPRYKVAKRGQDVALRCDPISGHVSLFWYQQALGQGPEFLTYFQNEAQLDKSGLPSDRFFAERPEGSVSTLKIQRTQQEDSAVYLCASRPTRDLSRANEQFFGPGTRLTVL.

J is TRBJ2-5 and V is TRBV28, with no clear D. Germline lookup yields CDR1 MDHEN and CDR2 SYDVKM. V shed 3 bases and J shed 1 base, with 9 bases lying between them. The CDR3 has 14 residues. CDR3 in DNA: TGTGCCAGCAGTTTCGATTCTAGCCAAGAGACCCAGTACTTC. Protein product: CASSFDSSQETQYF.

CDR3 nucleotides: TGTGCCAGCCAGGACAGGGAGGGTTCCTACACCTTC. Translated: CASQDREGSYTF. The chain links TRBV5-8 to TRBJ1-2; 8 bases align to TRBD1. CDR1 and CDR2 from the germline V gene are SGHTS and YDEGEE. The trim removed 7 bases at V and 10 bases at J, leaving 9 bases unmatched. The CDR3 covers 12 residues.

V gene TRBV28 combines with J gene TRBJ1-2; 7 bases line up with TRBD1. The CDR3 has 14 residues. CDR1 MDHEN and CDR2 SYDVKM come from the germline V gene. Trimming cost V 2 bases and J 5 bases; bases outside gene matches: 5. The CDR3 bases are TGTGCCAGCAGTTTAGAGGGGGCGCGATATGGCTACACCTTC. Translation: CASSLEGARYGYTF.

The rearrangement joins TRBV6-6 to TRBJ2-7, with 11 bases that match TRBD2. The V segment lost 7 bases and the J segment 4 bases; nucleotides outside the gene matches: 12. The CDR3 is made up of 16 amino acids. Germline V gene lookup returns CDR1 MNHNY and CDR2 SVGAGI (reference sequence). This chain's CDR3 is CASTRLAGTRLYEQYF. The DNA of the CDR3 is TGTGCCAGCACCCGACTAGCGGGAACCCGGCTATACGAGCAGTACTTC.

The rearrangement links TRBV15 to TRBJ1-1, with a possible D match to TRBD1 (6 bases). CDR3 length: 13 amino acids. V was pared by 0 bases and J by 7 bases, with 9 bases between. Germline loops: CDR1 LNHNV, CDR2 YYDKDF (reference sequence). This chain's CDR3 is CATSRDRQVEAFF. CDR3 in DNA: TGTGCCACCAGCAGAGATCGACAGGTTGAAGCTTTCTTT.